These 17 T cell receptor beta chains came from one sample sequenced in a study of PD-L1 blockade in urothelial cancer. Assay: immunoSEQ multiplex PCR; the TCRdb copy retains only in-frame clones and omits some. Seen here are tens of thousands of clones, more than 80% observed once, and the top ten hold approximately 5.1%. Time point reported: pretreatment peripheral blood. The sample here was PBMCs, taken around atezolizumab (anti-PD-L1) treatment. The receptors derive from a man in his 70s with urothelial cancer.

This chain joins TRBV18 and TRBJ2-1; D might be TRBD1 (5 bases). V lost 3 bases and J 6 bases, leaving 12 bases between the germline ends. Per germline, CDR1 KGHSH and CDR2 LQKENI. This CDR3 spans 14 amino acids. Written as DNA, the CDR3 is TGTGCCAGCTCACCGGGGCGAGAAATCAATGAGCAGTTCTTC. It yields the protein CASSPGREINEQFF.

The chain links TRBV6-4 to TRBJ1-6; 8 nucleotides align to TRBD1. There are 14 residues in the CDR3. Germline V gene data show CDR1 as MRHNA and CDR2 as SNTAGT. Trimming cost V 6 bases and J 9 bases; bases outside gene matches: 7. The CDR3 loop reads CASRTDRGSSPLHF. The CDR3 region has the DNA TGTGCCAGCAGGACCGACAGGGGCAGTTCACCCCTCCACTTT.

The chain has TRBV5-6 and TRBJ2-1; weak D call: TRBD1 (5 bases). Germline lookup yields CDR1 SGHDT and CDR2 YYEEEE. CDR3 size: 15 residues. Between the trimmed V and J ends, which lost 7 bases and 0 bases, there was a span of 14 bases. This CDR3 is CASSSPQGSYNEQFF. The DNA of the CDR3 is TGTGCCAGCTCCTCCCCTCAGGGCTCCTACAATGAGCAGTTCTTC.

This chain connects TRBV13 to TRBJ2-2; the D gene is possibly TRBD1 (5 bases). V lost 5 bases to trimming and J lost 2 bases, with 9 bases between them. Germline loops: CDR1 PRHDT, CDR2 FYEKMQ (reference sequence). This CDR3 region has 14 residues. This CDR3 is CASSPDTNTGELFF. DNA for the CDR3: TGTGCCAGCAGCCCGGACACCAACACCGGGGAGCTGTTTTTT.

The chain carries TRBV10-2 and TRBJ2-7, with D possibly matching TRBD2 (6 bases). CDR1 is WSHSY, CDR2 SAAADI, per germline. This CDR3 region has 13 residues. Trimming left V 8 bases short and J 4 bases short, with 15 bases between. The CDR3 here is CASCPEGVYEQYF. The DNA for the CDR3 is TGCGCCAGCTGCCCGGAGGGTGTATACGAGCAGTACTTC.

This clone was observed once. This rearrangement joins TRBV6-6 to TRBJ1-1; tentative D call: TRBD1 (6 bases). V lost 7 bases, J lost 1 base, and 13 bases lay in between. The germline V gene encodes CDR1 MNHNY and CDR2 SVGAGI (reference sequence). The CDR3 consists of 14 residues. The CDR3 reads CASTKQGSNTEAFF. The CDR3 coding sequence is TGTGCCAGCACGAAACAGGGATCGAACACTGAAGCTTTCTTT.

The chain is built from TRBV5-1 and TRBJ2-7; 7 nucleotides agree with TRBD1. Germline values: CDR1 SGHRS, CDR2 YFSETQ. V lost 0 bases and J lost 7; bases outside the gene matches: 7. There are 14 residues in the CDR3. The DNA for the CDR3 is TGCGCCAGCAGCTTGGGGACAGGCCTTGGGGAGCAGTACTTC. Translating gives CASSLGTGLGEQYF. The complete variable domain, with remaining parts taken from reference TRBV5-1 and TRBJ2-7, reads KAGVTQTPRYLIKTRGQQVTLSCSPISGHRSVSWYQQTPGQGLQFLFEYFSETQRNKGNFPGRFSGRQFSNSRSEMNVSTLELGDSALYLCASSLGTGLGEQYFGPGTRLTVT.

The chain uses TRBV11-3 and TRBJ1-1, with D unresolved. The length of the CDR3 is 18 residues. The germline CDR1 and CDR2 sequences are SGHNT and YENEEA. The V gene lost 2 bases and the J gene lost 0 bases, with 19 bases spanning the gap. The CDR3 bases are TGTGCCAGCAGCTTAAAAATTCGGGGATGGGATTTGAACACTGAAGCTTTCTTT. It is translated as CASSLKIRGWDLNTEAFF.

The gene calls are TRBV5-6 and TRBJ1-5; the D is unclear. V was clipped by 0 bases and J by 0 bases, with 7 bases between them. The CDR3 runs 15 residues. Germline V CDR1 and CDR2: SGHDT, YYEEEE. In nucleotides, the CDR3 is TGTGCCAGCAGCTTGGGGCTTTATAGCAATCAGCCCCAGCATTTT. It yields the protein CASSLGLYSNQPQHF. Filled out from reference TRBV5-6 and TRBJ1-5, the complete variable domain reads DAGVTQSPTHLIKTRGQQVTLRCSPKSGHDTVSWYQQALGQGPQFIFQYYEEEERQRGNFPDRFSGHQFPNYSSELNVNALLLGDSALYLCASSLGLYSNQPQHFGDGTRLSIL.

This clone was recorded a few times. The gene calls are TRBV19 and TRBJ2-1; tentatively, D is TRBD2 (5 bases). The CDR3 has 13 amino acids. Germline CDR1 is LNHDA and CDR2 is SQIVND (reference sequence). Between the trimmed V and J ends, which lost 10 bases and 8 bases, there was a span of 18 bases. CDR3 coding DNA: TGTGCCACCTCCCCCGGGAATTGGCATGAGCAGTTCTTC. Translation gives CATSPGNWHEQFF.

The V gene is TRBV7-8, the J gene TRBJ2-1, with 9 bases lining up with TRBD2. Germline CDR1 and CDR2: SGHVS and FQNEAQ. V lost 6 bases and J lost 7; bases outside the gene matches: 13. This CDR3 contains 16 residues. The CDR3 protein is CASRMTGGGGGNEQFF. In nucleotides, the CDR3 is TGTGCCAGCAGAATGACTGGAGGCGGGGGGGGTAATGAGCAGTTCTTC.

In regard to this clone: This sample also contains other DNA sequences that code for the same CDR3. The gene calls are TRBV7-3 and TRBJ2-3; D remains unclear. Germline V CDR1 and CDR2: SGHTA, FQGTGA. V lost 5 bases and J lost 1, with 7 bases in between. The CDR3 totals 13 residues. CDR3 amino acids: CASSPLGTDTQYF. CDR3 nucleotides: TGTGCCAGCAGCCCTCTCGGCACAGATACGCAGTATTTT.

In DNA, the CDR3 is TGTGCCAGCAGTGAACCAGGTGAGCAGTTCTTC. It specifies CASSEPGEQFF. The chain links TRBV6-1 to TRBJ2-1; D not resolved. Germline-derived CDR1 and CDR2 are MNHNS and SASEGT. CDR3 length equals 11 residues. V was pared by 2 bases and J by 9 bases, with 5 bases between.

This sequence joins TRBV25-1 and TRBJ1-2; 7 bases map to TRBD1. The CDR3 is 14 residues long. The germline CDR1 and CDR2 sequences are MGHDK and SYGVNS. After removal of 2 bases from V and 8 bases from J, the junction contained 8 bases not matched to a gene. The CDR3 sequence is CASSEHRDSSGYTF. CDR3 coding DNA: TGTGCCAGCAGTGAACACCGGGACAGCAGCGGCTACACCTTC.

This clone was seen once. The genes are TRBV6-5 and TRBJ1-2; the D is unclear. The CDR3 is made up of 15 amino acids. From germline, CDR1 is MNHEY and CDR2 SVGAGI. V lost 0 bases and J lost 2, with 10 bases in between. The CDR3 DNA follows: TGTGCCAGCAGTTACTCCCCAGCGTTAAACTATGGCTACACCTTC. Its protein product is CASSYSPALNYGYTF.

The rearrangement uses TRBV5-1 and TRBJ1-2; 11 nucleotides agree with TRBD1. The CDR3 contains 14 residues. V lost 4 bases to trimming and J lost 5 bases; unmatched junction nucleotides: 4. The V gene's germline CDR1 is SGHRS and CDR2 YFSETQ. The CDR3 nucleotides read TGCGCCAGCAGCGTCCGGGACAGGGGGTATGGCTACACCTTC. Protein sequence: CASSVRDRGYGYTF.

The chain is built from TRBV7-2 and TRBJ2-5; 9 positions match TRBD2. V trimming: 2 bases; J trimming: 0 bases; junction bases outside the gene matches: 1. The germline gives CDR1 SGHTA, CDR2 FQGNSA. The CDR3 spans 15 residues. CDR3 DNA: TGTGCCAGCAGCTTATCTAGCGGGAACCAAGAGACCCAGTACTTC. As protein: CASSLSSGNQETQYF.